This is a list of T cell receptor beta chains from one sample in a study of blood T cell repertoires in COVID-19. The protocol was immunoSEQ multiplex PCR, while the TCRdb copy is restricted to in-frame clones and leaves out a portion. The table has 200,000 to 300,000 clones, over 80% seen once. Sequencing used peripheral blood. The receptor set was obtained from a woman in her sixties or seventies with active or convalescent COVID-19. The CDR3 runs from the conserved cysteine through the conserved F or W. Fields, in order: clone size, D gene, V gene, J gene, CDR3 protein, CDR3 DNA. The D gene is left open where the match is weak. Rows may omit the clone size; those that give it use once, few, many or a size class.

size: .; D: .; V: TRBV18; J: TRBJ1-1; CDR3: CASSQIATGGAEAFF; DNA: TGTGCCAGCTCACAGATAGCGACGGGCGGGGCTGAAGCTTTCTTT
size: .; D: TRBD1; V: TRBV7-2; J: TRBJ2-2; CDR3: CASSLGGQGSASGELFF; DNA: TGTGCCAGCAGCTTAGGTGGACAGGGTTCAGCTTCCGGGGAGCTGTTTTTT
size: .; D: .; V: TRBV7-9; J: TRBJ2-1; CDR3: CASSLGLVAAYNEQFF; DNA: TGTGCCAGCAGCTTAGGACTGGTCGCGGCCTACAATGAGCAGTTCTTC
size: .; D: .; V: TRBV23-1; J: TRBJ2-2; CDR3: CASSQNMNTGELFF; DNA: TGCGCCAGCAGTCAAAATATGAACACCGGGGAGCTGTTTTTT
size: .; D: .; V: TRBV7-6; J: TRBJ2-2; CDR3: CASSSLDTDTGELFF; DNA: TGTGCCAGCAGCTCTCTTGACACCGACACCGGGGAGCTGTTTTTT
size: .; D: TRBD2; V: TRBV7-9; J: TRBJ2-1; CDR3: CASSRGLAGALGEQFF; DNA: TGTGCCAGCAGCCGCGGCCTAGCGGGGGCTCTTGGTGAGCAGTTCTTC
size: .; D: .; V: TRBV28; J: TRBJ2-1; CDR3: CASGVSAYNEQFF; DNA: TGTGCCAGCGGGGTTAGCGCCTACAATGAGCAGTTCTTC
size: .; D: .; V: TRBV13; J: TRBJ2-3; CDR3: CASSLRVYTDTQYF; DNA: TGTGCCAGCAGCTTGCGGGTCTACACAGATACGCAGTATTTT
size: .; D: .; V: TRBV2; J: TRBJ2-5; CDR3: CASKREETQYF; DNA: TGTGCCAGCAAGAGGGAAGAGACCCAGTACTTC
size: .; D: TRBD1; V: TRBV5-6; J: TRBJ1-5; CDR3: CASSLRQGRDQPQHF; DNA: TGTGCCAGCAGCTTAAGACAGGGGAGAGATCAGCCCCAGCATTTT
size: .; D: TRBD2; V: TRBV29-1; J: TRBJ2-1; CDR3: CSVDGGVAGRVYNEQFF; DNA: TGCAGCGTTGACGGGGGCGTAGCGGGAAGAGTCTACAATGAGCAGTTCTTC
size: .; D: TRBD1; V: TRBV19; J: TRBJ1-4; CDR3: CASTVGQVDEKLFF; DNA: TGTGCCAGTACCGTGGGACAGGTCGATGAAAAACTGTTTTTT
size: once; D: .; V: TRBV14; J: TRBJ1-2; CDR3: CASSPPTGEVAPNYGYTF; DNA: TGTGCCAGCAGCCCTCCTACTGGGGAGGTCGCCCCCAACTATGGCTACACCTTC
size: .; D: TRBD2; V: TRBV6-5; J: TRBJ2-1; CDR3: CAAGGWDEQFF; DNA: TGTGCCGCCGGGGGGTGGGATGAGCAGTTCTTC
size: once; D: .; V: TRBV10-2; J: TRBJ2-6; CDR3: CASRASGANVLTF; DNA: TGCGCCAGCAGAGCCTCTGGGGCCAACGTCCTGACTTTC
size: .; D: .; V: TRBV6-6; J: TRBJ1-6; CDR3: CASRVGDQNSPLHF; DNA: TGTGCCAGCAGGGTCGGAGACCAGAATTCACCCCTCCACTTT
size: once; D: TRBD2; V: TRBV7-2; J: TRBJ2-3; CDR3: CASSLGGLAGISDTQYF; DNA: TGTGCCAGCAGCTTAGGGGGGTTAGCGGGGATTTCGGATACGCAGTATTTT
size: once; D: TRBD1; V: TRBV6-6; J: TRBJ1-1; CDR3: CASDRQGPNTEAFF; DNA: TGTGCCAGTGACCGACAGGGGCCCAACACTGAAGCTTTCTTT
size: .; D: TRBD1; V: TRBV6-1; J: TRBJ2-7; CDR3: CASSEYADRVYEQYF; DNA: TGTGCCAGCAGTGAATATGCGGACAGGGTTTACGAGCAGTACTTC
size: .; D: TRBD1; V: TRBV5-4; J: TRBJ1-1; CDR3: CASSLSRGDTEAFF; DNA: TGTGCCAGCAGCTTGTCCAGGGGGGACACTGAAGCTTTCTTT
size: .; D: TRBD1; V: TRBV6-5; J: TRBJ2-5; CDR3: CASSYVPGQVTETQYF; DNA: TGTGCCAGCAGTTACGTTCCGGGACAGGTAACCGAGACCCAGTACTTC
size: .; D: .; V: TRBV24-1; J: TRBJ1-5; CDR3: CATSDGVYQPQHF; DNA: TGTGCCACCAGTGACGGGGTTTACCAGCCCCAGCATTTT
size: .; D: .; V: TRBV19; J: TRBJ1-6; CDR3: CATQTGYNSPLHF; DNA: TGTGCCACCCAAACAGGCTATAATTCACCCCTCCACTTT
size: .; D: .; V: TRBV11-2; J: TRBJ2-5; CDR3: CASNAGAGETQYF; DNA: TGTGCCAGCAACGCAGGGGCTGGAGAGACCCAGTACTTC
size: .; D: TRBD2; V: TRBV6-2/TRBV6-3; J: TRBJ2-1; CDR3: CASSVGTSGGAYNEQFF; DNA: TGTGCCAGCAGCGTCGGGACTAGCGGGGGGGCGTACAATGAGCAGTTCTTC
size: once; D: .; V: TRBV28; J: TRBJ2-3; CDR3: CASRSGGDGTDTQYF; DNA: TGTGCCAGCAGGTCCGGGGGTGATGGCACAGATACGCAGTATTTT
size: .; D: TRBD1; V: TRBV10-3; J: TRBJ1-3; CDR3: CAITGQGAGNTIYF; DNA: TGTGCCATCACCGGCCAGGGGGCGGGAAACACCATATATTTT
size: .; D: .; V: TRBV7-3; J: TRBJ2-1; CDR3: CASSLTFGRGYEQFF; DNA: TGTGCCAGCAGCTTAACTTTCGGTAGAGGTTATGAGCAGTTCTTC
size: .; D: .; V: TRBV3-1/TRBV3-2; J: TRBJ1-3; CDR3: CASSQQHRQPGNTIYF; DNA: TGTGCCAGCAGCCAACAACACCGACAACCTGGAAACACCATATATTTT
size: few; D: TRBD1; V: TRBV6-1; J: TRBJ2-2; CDR3: CASTGDRATGELFF; DNA: TGTGCCAGCACCGGGGACAGGGCCACCGGGGAGCTGTTTTTT
size: .; D: TRBD1; V: TRBV6-2/TRBV6-3; J: TRBJ1-2; CDR3: CASSYSDRGYGYTF; DNA: TGTGCCAGCAGTTACTCGGACAGGGGCTATGGCTACACCTTC
size: .; D: .; V: TRBV7-8; J: TRBJ1-1; CDR3: CASSLALGGNTEAFF; DNA: TGTGCCAGCAGCTTAGCGTTGGGAGGGAACACTGAAGCTTTCTTT
size: .; D: TRBD1; V: TRBV18; J: TRBJ2-1; CDR3: CASSPTGISYNEQFF; DNA: TGTGCCAGCTCACCGACAGGGATCTCCTACAATGAGCAGTTCTTC
size: .; D: .; V: TRBV29-1; J: TRBJ1-2; CDR3: CSVETGRQRAYGYTF; DNA: TGCAGCGTTGAAACGGGCCGACAGAGAGCCTATGGCTACACCTTC
size: .; D: TRBD1; V: TRBV5-6; J: TRBJ1-1; CDR3: CASSLAGGTDTYEAFF; DNA: TGTGCCAGCAGCTTGGCGGGGGGGACAGACACCTATGAAGCTTTCTTT
size: once; D: .; V: TRBV7-2; J: TRBJ2-1; CDR3: CASSLLGYNEQFF; DNA: TGTGCCAGCAGCTTACTAGGATACAATGAGCAGTTCTTC
size: .; D: TRBD1; V: TRBV29-1; J: TRBJ1-5; CDR3: CSVGQGGGGNQPQHF; DNA: TGCAGCGTGGGACAGGGGGGGGGTGGCAATCAGCCCCAGCATTTT
size: .; D: .; V: TRBV6-5; J: TRBJ2-3; CDR3: CASAPVGEDTQYF; DNA: TGTGCCAGCGCCCCGGTGGGAGAGGATACGCAGTATTTT
size: .; D: .; V: TRBV5-5; J: TRBJ2-7; CDR3: CASSLTTYEQYF; DNA: TGTGCCAGCAGCTTGACAACCTACGAGCAGTACTTC
size: .; D: .; V: TRBV19; J: TRBJ1-1; CDR3: CASSIAQNTEAFF; DNA: TGTGCCAGTAGTATAGCCCAGAACACTGAAGCTTTCTTT
size: once; D: .; V: TRBV19; J: TRBJ2-3; CDR3: CASSMATDTQYF; DNA: TGTGCCAGTAGTATGGCTACAGATACGCAGTATTTT
size: .; D: TRBD1; V: TRBV5-5; J: TRBJ1-2; CDR3: CASILLGQAEYGYTF; DNA: TGTGCCAGCATTCTCCTCGGACAGGCGGAGTATGGCTACACCTTC
size: .; D: TRBD1; V: TRBV7-9; J: TRBJ2-7; CDR3: CASSTGTGVNEQYF; DNA: TGTGCCAGCAGCACCGGGACAGGGGTTAACGAGCAGTACTTC
size: .; D: .; V: TRBV6-5; J: TRBJ1-3; CDR3: CASRQTPSGNTIYF; DNA: TGTGCCAGCAGACAGACCCCGTCTGGAAACACCATATATTTT
size: .; D: .; V: TRBV11-3; J: TRBJ2-2; CDR3: CASSLDRLRADTGELFF; DNA: TGTGCCAGCAGCTTAGATCGTTTGCGGGCAGACACCGGGGAGCTGTTTTTT